The 26 T cell receptor beta chains given below trace back to one sample, sequenced in a study of OX40 agonist ivuxolimab in advanced cancers. Libraries were prepared by immunoSEQ multiplex PCR; TCRdb keeps only in-frame clonotypes and omits some of them. The top ten clones hold approximately 2.6% of a sample with about 69,000 clones, around 90% of them seen once. This specimen was CD4+ or CD8+ T cells sorted from blood, taken in a trial of the OX40 agonist ivuxolimab. The receptors derive from an adult with an advanced solid tumor such as melanoma, head and neck, liver or kidney cancer.

The chain is built from TRBV7-3 and TRBJ2-1; D unresolved. The V end lost 5 bases, the J end lost 6 bases, and 14 bases lay between the germline ends. The germline CDR1 and CDR2 sequences are SGHTA and FQGTGA. The CDR3 is made up of 14 amino acids. The CDR3 loop is CASSPSVPGNEQFF. CDR3 sequence (DNA): TGTGCCAGCAGCCCATCCGTACCAGGCAATGAGCAGTTCTTC.

V gene TRBV29-1 combines with J gene TRBJ1-1; unclear D gene. The germline CDR1 and CDR2 sequences are SQVTM and ANQGSEA. Trimming removed 7 bases from V and 3 bases from J, with 6 bases in between. CDR3 size: 10 residues. CDR3 in DNA: TGCAGCGCGAGGGACACTGAAGCTTTCTTT. Its protein product is CSARDTEAFF.

The CDR3 DNA reads as TGCGCCAGCAGCACTGGACAGGGGGCGGGCACTGAAGCTTTCTTT. Protein sequence: CASSTGQGAGTEAFF. The rearrangement joins TRBV5-1 to TRBJ1-1; 11 bases fit TRBD1. V lost 4 bases, J lost 4 bases, and 6 bases stayed unmatched. The CDR3 runs to 15 residues. Germline V gene sequence: CDR1 SGHRS, CDR2 YFSETQ.

The genes are TRBV9 and TRBJ2-1; TRBD2 aligns across 10 bases. The germline gives CDR1 SGDLS, CDR2 YYNGEE. This CDR3 contains 17 residues. J gave up 0 bases and V 3 bases, and 6 bases lay outside the gene matches. CDR3 nucleotide sequence: TGTGCCAGCAGCGCAAGGACTAGCGGATACTCCTACAATGAGCAGTTCTTC. Protein: CASSARTSGYSYNEQFF.

The J gene is TRBJ2-7, the V gene TRBV11-2, with TRBD2 as a possible D gene (5 bases). CDR1 and CDR2 (germline): SGHAT, FQNNGV. This CDR3 has 14 residues. V lost 8 bases to trimming and J lost 1 base, with 15 bases between them. CDR3 sequence: CASHPGVVSYEQYF. The DNA of the CDR3 is TGTGCCAGCCACCCCGGGGTAGTTTCCTACGAGCAGTACTTC.

The genes are TRBV28 and TRBJ2-1, with TRBD2 identical over 9 bases. This CDR3 contains 16 residues. Looked up from germline, CDR1 is MDHEN and CDR2 is SYDVKM. V lost 4 bases and J lost 5; bases outside the gene matches: 9. The CDR3: CASSSISGGPNNEQFF. CDR3 in DNA: TGTGCCAGCAGTTCAATCAGCGGGGGGCCAAACAATGAGCAGTTCTTC.

The V gene is TRBV7-8, the J gene TRBJ2-5; 9 bases agree with TRBD1. Trimming removed 1 base from V and 4 bases from J; junction bases left unmatched: 4. The length of the CDR3 is 15 residues. Germline loops: CDR1 SGHVS, CDR2 FQNEAQ. The CDR3 DNA sequence: TGTGCCAGCAGCTTAGTCGGGACAGGGCTAGAGACCCAGTACTTC. Protein sequence: CASSLVGTGLETQYF.

V usage is TRBV18 and J usage is TRBJ1-2; 9 positions match TRBD1. The germline V gene has CDR1 KGHSH and CDR2 LQKENI. This CDR3 is 14 amino acids long. Trimming took 2 bases from V and 5 from J; bases not matched to a gene: 3. The CDR3: CASSPAGQGYGYTF. For the CDR3, the DNA is TGTGCCAGCTCACCAGCCGGACAGGGGTATGGCTACACCTTC.

This clone was detected once. V and J are TRBV5-6 and TRBJ1-5; 10 nucleotides match TRBD1. The junction had 6 bases not matched to a gene; V was cut back by 4 bases and J by 5 bases. This CDR3 is built from 15 residues. Germline V CDR1 and CDR2: SGHDT, YYEEEE. The CDR3 protein is CASSQGQGLDQPQHF. CDR3 DNA: TGTGCCAGCAGCCAGGGACAGGGGCTGGATCAGCCCCAGCATTTT.

CDR3 in DNA: TGTGCCAGCAACAGGGAACAGAGGAATGAGCAGTTCTTC. Translated, it gives CASNREQRNEQFF. The rearrangement uses TRBV2 and TRBJ2-1, with D perhaps TRBD1 (6 bases). V was shortened by 7 bases and J by 7 bases, with 14 bases between the two germline ends. From germline, CDR1 is SNHLY and CDR2 FYNNEI. This CDR3 spans 13 amino acids. Variable domain in full (rest from reference TRBV2 and TRBJ2-1): EPEVTQTPSHQVTQMGQEVILRCVPISNHLYFYWYRQILGQKVEFLVSFYNNEISEKSEIFDDQFSVERPDGSNFTLKIRSTKLEDSAMYFCASNREQRNEQFFGPGTRLTVL.

The CDR3 sequence is CASNMDINSNQPQHF. DNA of the CDR3: TGTGCCAGTAATATGGACATTAATAGCAATCAGCCCCAGCATTTT. V and J are TRBV19 and TRBJ1-5; TRBD1 might be the D (5 bases). The ends were cut back, 7 bases at V and 0 bases at J, with 13 bases in the middle. CDR3 size: 15 residues. Germline CDR1 and CDR2: LNHDA and SQIVND (reference sequence).

The rearrangement uses TRBV7-2 and TRBJ2-2, with 12 bases fitting TRBD2. The trim removed 3 bases at V and 0 bases at J, leaving 5 bases unmatched. The CDR3 runs to 18 residues. In germline, CDR1 is SGHTA, CDR2 FQGNSA. CDR3 nucleotides: TGTGCCAGCAGCTTCAGCGGACTAGCGGGGACGAACACCGGGGAGCTGTTTTTT. This codes for CASSFSGLAGTNTGELFF.

The chain carries TRBV28 and TRBJ2-1; 10 bases are a match to TRBD2. The germline V gene has CDR1 MDHEN and CDR2 SYDVKM. V was clipped by 4 bases and J by 15 bases; unmatched bases: 15. The CDR3 sequence is 15 residues long. CDR3 DNA sequence: TGTGCCAGCAGTTCCTTGGTTGGTAGCGGGAGGTCGGCGTTCTTC. This encodes CASSSLVGSGRSAFF.

This chain joins TRBV29-1 and TRBJ2-5; 7 bases match TRBD2. The junction had 7 bases not matched to a gene; V was cut back by 4 bases and J by 5 bases. From germline, CDR1 is SQVTM and CDR2 ANQGSEA. This CDR3 has 13 residues. The CDR3 DNA reads TGCAGCGTTGGGGGGAGGGCGATGGAGACCCAGTACTTC. Residues: CSVGGRAMETQYF. Full variable domain (outside the CDR3, taken from reference TRBV29-1 and TRBJ2-5): SAVISQKPSRDICQRGTSLTIQCQVDSQVTMMFWYRQQPGQSLTLIATANQGSEATYESGFVIDKFPISRPNLTFSTLTVSNMSPEDSSIYLCSVGGRAMETQYFGPGTRLLVL.

This clone occurred once. J is TRBJ2-3 and V is TRBV5-1; D gene uncertain. The CDR3 is made up of 14 amino acids. Germline loops: CDR1 SGHRS, CDR2 YFSETQ. Trimming took off 2 bases at V and 0 bases at J, with 7 bases between the two ends. The DNA for the CDR3 is TGCGCCAGCAGCTTTGACGGTAGCACAGATACGCAGTATTTT. It yields the protein CASSFDGSTDTQYF.

Here the CDR3 reads CASSEVAGGPYEQYF. The CDR3, as DNA: TGTGCCAGCAGTGAAGTAGCGGGAGGGCCGTACGAGCAGTACTTC. This chain uses TRBV6-1 with TRBJ2-7, with 11 bases fitting TRBD2. Germline V CDR1 and CDR2: MNHNS, SASEGT. The ends lost 1 base at V and 4 bases at J; junction bases unmatched: 3. This CDR3 region has 15 residues.

V gene TRBV6-1 combines with J gene TRBJ2-1; D might be TRBD1 (6 bases). Germline V gene data show CDR1 as MNHNS and CDR2 as SASEGT. The ends were cut back, 2 bases at V and 4 bases at J, with 9 bases in the middle. This CDR3 region has 14 residues. CDR3: CASSEPGQYNEQFF. The DNA for the CDR3 is TGTGCCAGCAGTGAACCGGGACAATACAATGAGCAGTTCTTC.

The chain couples TRBV15 to TRBJ2-1; no reliable D call. This CDR3 spans 14 amino acids. Germline CDR1 and CDR2: LNHNV and YYDKDF (reference sequence). Trimming cost V 4 bases and J 8 bases, with 15 bases left between them. As DNA, the CDR3 is TGTGCCACCAGCATAGATTTAGCTGGGGATGAGCAGTTCTTC. This codes for CATSIDLAGDEQFF.

The genes are TRBV30 and TRBJ1-1, with D hard to call. V dropped 1 base and J dropped 7 bases, with 19 bases sitting between them. Per germline, CDR1 GTSNPN and CDR2 SVGIG (reference sequence). The CDR3 totals 15 residues. CDR3 region: CAWSGRVQAFGEAFF. The DNA of the CDR3 is TGTGCCTGGAGTGGCCGGGTCCAGGCCTTCGGTGAAGCTTTCTTT.

The rearrangement joins TRBV27 to TRBJ1-5, with TRBD1 matching over 7 bases. The CDR3 loop spans 14 amino acids. CDR1 is MNHEY, CDR2 SMNVEV, per germline (reference sequence). V lost 5 bases to trimming and J lost 7 bases; unmatched junction nucleotides: 8. CDR3 nucleotides: TGTGCCAGCAGTCCCAGACAGGGTGGCCAGCCCCAGCATTTT. It specifies CASSPRQGGQPQHF.

The CDR3 here is CASSLREGRDQETQYF. The DNA for the CDR3 is TGTGCCAGCAGCTTGAGGGAGGGACGGGATCAAGAGACCCAGTACTTC. The chain combines TRBV5-8 with TRBJ2-5, with TRBD2 matching 7 bases. The germline V gene has CDR1 SGHTS and CDR2 YDEGEE. The CDR3 sequence is 16 residues long. Trimming removed 1 base from V and 2 bases from J; junction bases left unmatched: 8.

CDR3 region: CASSLHHGTGNEQYF. The CDR3 bases are TGTGCCAGCAGCCTTCACCACGGGACAGGGAACGAGCAGTACTTC. The chain joins TRBV9 to TRBJ2-7; 9 bases are a match to TRBD1. The germline V gene encodes CDR1 SGDLS and CDR2 YYNGEE. Trimming took 4 bases from V and 5 from J; bases not matched to a gene: 10. The CDR3 runs 15 residues.

This clone has only a few counts. This chain joins TRBV14 and TRBJ2-3; the D gene is possibly TRBD2 (6 bases). The CDR3 length is 13 residues. The ends were cut back, 0 bases at V and 10 bases at J, with 11 bases in the middle. Germline loops: CDR1 SGHDN, CDR2 FVKESK. CDR3 sequence (DNA): TGTGCCAGCAGCCAAGACCGGGGGAATCCGCAGTATTTT. The encoded protein is CASSQDRGNPQYF.

DNA for the CDR3: TGTGCCAGCAGCCAAGATTCCAATCAGCCCCAGCATTTT. This translates into CASSQDSNQPQHF. The V gene is TRBV4-2, the J gene TRBJ1-5; D ambiguous. The CDR3 covers 13 residues. Trimming cost V 0 bases and J 3 bases, with 3 bases left between them. Germline CDR1 reads LGHNA; CDR2 reads YNFKEQ.

The chain uses TRBV28 and TRBJ1-4; D not certain. Germline V gives CDR1 MDHEN, CDR2 SYDVKM. This CDR3 has 15 amino acids. Trimming removed 4 bases at V and 0 bases at J, with 9 bases between. CDR3 DNA sequence: TGTGCCAGCAGTTCGAAAAGTGCAACTAATGAAAAACTGTTTTTT. The encoded protein is CASSSKSATNEKLFF.

This chain uses TRBV4-1 with TRBJ1-1, with a possible D match to TRBD1 (6 bases). Looked up from germline, CDR1 is MGHRA and CDR2 is YSYEKL. The CDR3 totals 19 residues. The V gene lost 0 bases and the J gene lost 4 bases, with 24 bases spanning the gap. CDR3 coding DNA: TGCGCCAGCAGCCAAGATTCTACTCTGGGTGGCAGGGGACGCACTGAAGCTTTCTTT. As protein: CASSQDSTLGGRGRTEAFF.